The present entry profiles one T cell receptor beta chain with its context. Antigen specificity is unknown. The source material, RNA transcripts, was used to amplify TCR beta CDR3 regions. The HTBI set primed first-round TCR CDR3 RT-PCR. TCRdb reanalysed the multiplex PCR reads using MiXCR and keeps one entry per CDR3 protein. The repertoire consists of more than 500,000 distinct CDR3 sequences, with 12% to 15% occurring once and the leading ten covering approximately 14%. The data belong to a study of T cells in Graves' hyperthyroidism and ophthalmopathy. Study information: Peripheral blood was acquired at first diagnosis, ahead of any therapy whatsoever.

The study's findings and limits: Most expanded thyroid clonotypes above 0.001 also appeared in blood.

It was uncontrolled infection, other autoimmune disease, pregnancy or lactation that excluded patients. For the diagnoses, clinical symptoms, serum thyroxine and TRAb, thyroid ultrasound and orbital computed tomography were used. Sequences were obtained from blood. This clonotype was obtained from a woman aged 35 to 49 with Graves' hyperthyroidism.

CDR3 sequence reads: CASSGLYEQFF. CDR3 bases: TGTGCCAGCAGCGGCCTTTATGAGCAGTTCTTC. The gene calls are TRBV2 and TRBJ2-1; D not resolved. The length of the CDR3 is 11 residues. Germline loops: CDR1 SNHLY, CDR2 FYNNEI. V dropped 6 bases and J dropped 8 bases, with 8 bases sitting between them.